This is a list of T cell receptor beta chains from one sample in a study of immune heterogeneity within non-small cell lung tumors. TCRdb re-analysed the multiplex PCR reads in MiXCR, keeping a single row per CDR3 protein. Of 9,000 to 13,000 distinct CDR3 sequences in the sample, 27% were seen once. The sample comprised lung tumor tissue. Receptors originate from a man aged 45-65 years with non-small cell lung cancer. Each CDR3 is given with its conserved first and last residue. The order of the fields is clone size, D gene, V gene, J gene, CDR3 protein, CDR3 DNA. D genes are given only for firm matches. Part of the rows lack a size; the others show once, few, many or a class for expanded clones.

clone size: many
D gene: -
V gene: TRBV3-1
J gene: TRBJ1-6
CDR3 protein: CASSPTAYNSPLHF
CDR3 DNA: TGTGCCAGCAGCCCGACAGCGTATAATTCACCCCTCCACTTT

clone size: many
D gene: -
V gene: TRBV19
J gene: TRBJ1-4
CDR3 protein: CASSIYKNEKLFF
CDR3 DNA: TGTGCCAGTAGTATCTACAAAAATGAAAAACTGTTTTTT

clone size: many
D gene: -
V gene: TRBV7-7
J gene: TRBJ2-1
CDR3 protein: CASSRLTSYNEQFF
CDR3 DNA: TGTGCTAGCAGTCGACTAACGTCCTACAATGAGCAGTTCTTC

clone size: few
D gene: -
V gene: TRBV9
J gene: TRBJ1-2
CDR3 protein: CASSVDGFANYGYTF
CDR3 DNA: TGTGCCAGCAGCGTAGACGGCTTCGCTAACTATGGCTACACCTTC

clone size: many
D gene: -
V gene: TRBV20-1
J gene: TRBJ1-3
CDR3 protein: CSARDSDGGSGNTIYF
CDR3 DNA: TGCAGTGCTAGAGATTCGGACGGGGGCTCTGGAAACACCATATATTTT

clone size: many
D gene: TRBD1
V gene: TRBV10-3
J gene: TRBJ2-3
CDR3 protein: CASARDRDTDTQYF
CDR3 DNA: TGTGCCAGCGCCAGGGACAGGGACACAGATACGCAGTATTTT

clone size: many
D gene: TRBD2
V gene: TRBV9
J gene: TRBJ2-7
CDR3 protein: CASSVEASGRNEQYF
CDR3 DNA: TGTGCCAGCAGCGTAGAAGCGAGCGGGAGAAACGAGCAGTACTTC

clone size: medium-sized
D gene: TRBD1
V gene: TRBV28
J gene: TRBJ2-7
CDR3 protein: CASSSVGGSGQGQQYF
CDR3 DNA: TGTGCCAGCAGTTCGGTGGGGGGGTCGGGACAGGGCCAGCAGTACTTC

clone size: many
D gene: TRBD1
V gene: TRBV27
J gene: TRBJ2-2
CDR3 protein: CASSTGDAGELFF
CDR3 DNA: TGTGCCAGCAGTACAGGGGATGCCGGGGAGCTGTTTTTT

clone size: -
D gene: TRBD1
V gene: TRBV28
J gene: TRBJ2-6
CDR3 protein: CASSLEGAGHSGANVLTF
CDR3 DNA: TGTGCCAGCAGTTTAGAGGGGGCCGGTCACTCTGGGGCCAACGTCCTGACTTTC

clone size: -
D gene: -
V gene: TRBV7-9
J gene: TRBJ1-6
CDR3 protein: CASSLWMSFGSPLHF
CDR3 DNA: TGTGCCAGCAGCTTGTGGATGTCCTTTGGTTCACCCCTCCACTTT

clone size: medium-sized
D gene: -
V gene: TRBV7-3
J gene: TRBJ2-3
CDR3 protein: CASSHPRDTQYF
CDR3 DNA: TGTGCCAGCAGCCATCCAAGGGATACGCAGTATTTT

clone size: many
D gene: TRBD2
V gene: TRBV20-1
J gene: TRBJ2-3
CDR3 protein: CSARDAEGTSGTFSTDTQYF
CDR3 DNA: TGCAGTGCTAGAGATGCAGAGGGGACTAGCGGGACCTTTAGCACAGATACGCAGTATTTT

clone size: -
D gene: -
V gene: TRBV30
J gene: TRBJ1-4
CDR3 protein: CAWKGVREKLFF
CDR3 DNA: TGTGCCTGGAAGGGAGTTCGGGAAAAACTGTTTTTT

clone size: medium-sized
D gene: -
V gene: TRBV10-1
J gene: TRBJ2-7
CDR3 protein: CASSGQTSSYEQYF
CDR3 DNA: TGCGCCAGCAGTGGACAGACAAGCTCCTACGAGCAGTACTTC

clone size: -
D gene: -
V gene: TRBV3-1
J gene: TRBJ2-3
CDR3 protein: CASRQGVRTEQYF
CDR3 DNA: TGTGCCAGCAGACAAGGGGTTAGGACAGAGCAGTATTTT

clone size: few
D gene: -
V gene: TRBV6-1
J gene: TRBJ1-4
CDR3 protein: CASDDRNEKLFF
CDR3 DNA: TGTGCCAGTGACGACCGTAATGAAAAACTGTTTTTT

clone size: few
D gene: -
V gene: TRBV12-3/TRBV12-4
J gene: TRBJ2-2
CDR3 protein: CASSLRGHLNTGELFF
CDR3 DNA: TGTGCCAGCAGTTTACGGGGACACCTAAACACCGGGGAGCTGTTTTTT

clone size: -
D gene: -
V gene: TRBV30
J gene: TRBJ1-1
CDR3 protein: CAWKLREKSTEAFF
CDR3 DNA: TGTGCCTGGAAGTTACGGGAAAAAAGCACTGAAGCTTTCTTT

clone size: medium-sized
D gene: -
V gene: TRBV27
J gene: TRBJ1-3
CDR3 protein: CASSSINKEVGNTIYF
CDR3 DNA: TGTGCCAGCAGTTCAATCAACAAGGAAGTGGGAAACACCATATATTTT

clone size: -
D gene: -
V gene: TRBV6-2/TRBV6-3
J gene: TRBJ2-1
CDR3 protein: CASRTGTLTYNEQLF
CDR3 DNA: TGTGCCAGCAGGACCGGGACACTTACCTACAATGAGCAGCTCTTC

clone size: few
D gene: TRBD2
V gene: TRBV5-1
J gene: TRBJ2-3
CDR3 protein: CASRLAGGTTDTQYF
CDR3 DNA: TGCGCCAGCAGATTAGCGGGGGGGACCACAGATACGCAGTATTTT

clone size: medium-sized
D gene: -
V gene: TRBV6-2/TRBV6-3
J gene: TRBJ1-2
CDR3 protein: CASSLELWGFTF
CDR3 DNA: TGTGCCAGCAGTTTAGAGCTGTGGGGCTTCACCTTC

clone size: medium-sized
D gene: -
V gene: TRBV5-1
J gene: TRBJ2-6
CDR3 protein: CASSLTENVLTF
CDR3 DNA: TGCGCCAGCAGCCTAACCGAAAACGTCCTGACTTTC